This T cell receptor beta chain appears in the sequencing data of a study of spatial heterogeneity in lung cancer. Stated time point: sample taken at primary tumor resection. MiXCR, run by TCRdb on the 5' RACE reads, gives a single entry per CDR3 protein. The sample has about 3,000 distinct CDR3 sequences; around 9% are singletons. The V and J ends lost 0 bases and 4 bases respectively, with 19 bases between them. Germline lookup yields CDR1 DFQATT and CDR2 SNEGSKA (reference sequence). The CDR3 is 16 amino acids. This clonotype is medium-sized by share. V usage is TRBV20-1 and J usage is TRBJ2-7; possible D gene TRBD2, 6 bases. This clonotype was obtained from a female donor with early-stage non-small cell lung cancer. This specimen was normal lung tissue next to the tumor, taken at surgery. The CDR3 DNA follows: TGCAGTGCTAGAGATCGTGATGGCGGGAACGGGTACGAGCAGTACTTC. Translated: CSARDRDGGNGYEQYF.